These 27 T cell receptor beta chains originate from one sample sequenced in a study of human T cells and chemical hapten exposure. As for time point: patch test 1, 2 weeks after DPC sensitization. Treatment noted: therapeutic diphenylcyclopropenone sensitization with weekly scalp DPC. TCRdb ran MiXCR on the RACE reads and lists one entry per CDR3 protein. The sample gives some 81,000 distinct CDR3 sequences, roughly 7.6% of which show up once; around 1.5% is in the top ten. The sample here was whole blood, taken in connection with sensitization to the hapten diphenylcyclopropenone (DPC). These TCRs come from a woman aged 25 to 39 with alopecia areata. Some clones in this sample may be carry-over from other donors' samples.

This clonotype has ten or more counts. The chain couples TRBV11-2 to TRBJ2-5, with D hard to call. This CDR3 has 15 amino acids. V was clipped by 1 base and J by 0 bases, with 9 bases between them. Germline CDR1 SGHAT, CDR2 FQNNGV. The CDR3 reads CASSLGMKDQETQYF. CDR3 in DNA: TGTGCCAGCAGCTTAGGGATGAAAGACCAAGAGACCCAGTACTTC. The whole variable domain, filled in from reference TRBV11-2 and TRBJ2-5, reads EAGVAQSPRYKIIEKRQSVAFWCNPISGHATLYWYQQILGQGPKLLIQFQNNGVVDDSQLPKDRFSAERLKGVDSTLKIQPAKLEDSAVYLCASSLGMKDQETQYFGPGTRLLVL.

A remark on this clonotype: This may stem from a read error, because a much larger clone lies one nucleotide away. The chain is built from TRBV20-1 and TRBJ1-5; D is perhaps TRBD1 (5 bases). Germline V gene sequence: CDR1 DFQATT, CDR2 SNEGSKA (reference sequence). This CDR3 has 14 amino acids. This chain's CDR3 is CNAGKGFSNQPQHF. Here the CDR3 DNA reads TGCAATGCAGGAAAGGGGTTTAGCAATCAGCCCCAGCATTTT.

As for this clonotype: A much larger clone differs from this one at a single base, so this may be a read error. The CDR3 loop is CASSQGGIDEQYF. As DNA, the CDR3 is TGTGCCAGCAGCCAAGGGGGTATCGACGAGCAGTACTTC. The V call is TRBV12-3 or TRBV12-4, the J call TRBJ2-7; TRBD1 is a possible D gene (6 bases). V was clipped by 6 bases and J by 5 bases, with 14 bases between them. CDR3 size: 13 residues.

This clonotype has at least ten counts. The chain combines TRBV2 with TRBJ2-2, with D uncertain. Trimming took 1 base from V and 6 from J, leaving 9 bases between them. Per the germline V gene, CDR1 is SNHLY and CDR2 is FYNNEI. This CDR3 is built from 14 residues. CDR3 DNA sequence: TGTGCCAGCAGTGAAGGTTTTCTCTCCGGGGAGCTGTTTTTT. This gives the protein CASSEGFLSGELFF.

This clonotype was detected ten times or more. The V call is TRBV29-1, the J call TRBJ1-3; no definite D call. The germline V gene has CDR1 SQVTM and CDR2 ANQGSEA. The V gene lost 1 base and the J gene lost 4 bases, with 14 bases spanning the gap. This CDR3 region has 15 residues. CDR3 protein: CSVEGAPFSGNTIYF. Written as DNA, the CDR3 is TGCAGCGTTGAAGGTGCTCCATTCTCCGGAAACACCATATATTTT. The full variable domain, rest sourced from reference TRBV29-1 and TRBJ1-3, is SAVISQKPSRDICQRGTSLTIQCQVDSQVTMMFWYRQQPGQSLTLIATANQGSEATYESGFVIDKFPISRPNLTFSTLTVSNMSPEDSSIYLCSVEGAPFSGNTIYFGEGSWLTVV.

The chain links TRBV2 to TRBJ2-3; no definite D call. The CDR3 is 14 residues long. Germline lookup yields CDR1 SNHLY and CDR2 FYNNEI. Trimming took 3 bases from V and 1 from J, leaving 8 bases between them. The CDR3 coding sequence is TGTGCCAGCAGTGACAGAGGATGCACAGATACGCAGTATTTT. This encodes CASSDRGCTDTQYF.

The chain uses TRBV23-1 and TRBJ1-6, with 7 bases lining up with TRBD1. TRBV23-1 has ORF status, its function being uncertain. The junction had 6 bases not matched to a gene; V was cut back by 4 bases and J by 6 bases. The CDR3 runs 15 residues. The CDR3 sequence is CASSPWTGCNSPLHF. The CDR3 bases are TGCGCCAGCAGTCCGTGGACAGGCTGTAATTCACCCCTCCACTTT.

In its sample, this clonotype was seen a few times. This chain uses TRBV20-1 with TRBJ2-5, with D perhaps matching TRBD1 or TRBD2 (5 bases each). CDR1 and CDR2 (germline): DFQATT, SNEGSKA (reference sequence). With 6 bases removed from V and 1 base from J, the gap between germline ends came to 15 bases. The CDR3 loop spans 14 amino acids. The CDR3 DNA sequence: TGCAGTGCCAAAGTTTCGGGGACCCAAGAGACCCAGTACTTC. It encodes CSAKVSGTQETQYF.

In this sample, this clonotype turned up many times. CDR3 loop: CASRPPQETQYF. CDR3 sequence (DNA): TGTGCCAGCAGACCACCCCAAGAGACCCAGTACTTC. The chain has TRBV6-5 and TRBJ2-5; D unclear. From germline, CDR1 is MNHEY and CDR2 SVGAGI. This CDR3 is built from 12 residues. Trimming took 6 bases from V and 1 from J, leaving 6 bases between them.

This clonotype appeared many times. This rearrangement joins TRBV2 to TRBJ1-1; D gene uncertain. Per the germline V gene, CDR1 is SNHLY and CDR2 is FYNNEI. V dropped 7 bases and J dropped 6 bases, with 12 bases sitting between them. The CDR3 spans 12 residues. The CDR3 DNA is TGTGCCAGCACCGGGCCCGGGGCTGAAGCTTTCTTT. Protein product: CASTGPGAEAFF.

There are a few counts of this clonotype. The CDR3 coding sequence is TGCAGTGCTAGTAGCACAGGGGGTGGGTACGAGCAGTACTTC. Protein: CSASSTGGGYEQYF. This chain joins TRBV20-1 and TRBJ2-7; 8 bases agree with TRBD1. CDR3 length equals 14 residues. The germline V gene encodes CDR1 DFQATT and CDR2 SNEGSKA (reference sequence). V was pared by 3 bases and J by 4 bases, with 8 bases of the junction left unmatched.

This clonotype appeared a few times. The chain joins TRBV7-9 to TRBJ1-2; 7 bases agree with TRBD1. The CDR3 has 15 amino acids. Germline loops: CDR1 SEHNR, CDR2 FQNEAQ (reference sequence). The V and J ends lost 4 bases and 6 bases, in that order; junction bases with no gene match: 11. CDR3 in amino acids: CASSSETGYFDGYTF. In DNA form, the CDR3 reads TGTGCCAGCAGCTCCGAGACAGGGTATTTCGATGGCTACACCTTC.

This clonotype was seen ten or more times. The chain uses TRBV5-1 and TRBJ1-2; TRBD1 aligns across 7 bases. V lost 4 bases and J lost 6; bases outside the gene matches: 12. The germline V gene has CDR1 SGHRS and CDR2 YFSETQ. This CDR3 has 15 residues. The CDR3 region has the DNA TGCGCCAGCAGCCTGGCCGGACAGGACATGAATGGCTACACCTTC. Translated: CASSLAGQDMNGYTF.

This clonotype appeared many times. J is TRBJ2-3 and V is TRBV3-1, with D unresolved. In germline, CDR1 is LGHDT, CDR2 YNNKEL (reference sequence). This CDR3 has 15 amino acids. Trimming shortened V by 6 bases and J by 0 bases, and 13 bases separated the two germline ends. The CDR3 protein is CASRPTETSTDTQYF. Here the CDR3 DNA reads TGTGCCAGCAGACCAACAGAGACTAGCACAGATACGCAGTATTTT.

This clonotype has at least ten counts. The genes are TRBV20-1 and TRBJ1-3; maybe TRBD1 (6 bases). Germline CDR1 is DFQATT and CDR2 is SNEGSKA (reference sequence). The V end was cut by 0 bases, the J end by 4 bases, with 10 bases between. This CDR3 spans 14 amino acids. The CDR3: CSARDTGPGNTIYF. The CDR3 DNA reads TGCAGTGCTAGAGATACAGGGCCCGGAAACACCATATATTTT.

In this sample, this clonotype turned up many times. V and J are TRBV4-2 and TRBJ2-5; D is undetermined. The ends were cut back, 0 bases at V and 1 base at J, with 3 bases in the middle. CDR1 and CDR2 (germline): LGHNA, YNFKEQ. This CDR3 has 13 residues. This chain's CDR3 is CASSQDVQETQYF. CDR3 coding DNA: TGTGCCAGCAGCCAAGATGTCCAAGAGACCCAGTACTTC.

In its sample, this clonotype was seen many times. The chain couples TRBV12-3 or TRBV12-4 to TRBJ2-1; the match to TRBD1 covers 7 bases. This CDR3 spans 19 amino acids. The junction had 19 bases not matched to a gene; V was cut back by 2 bases and J by 6 bases. CDR3 loop: CASSLQSQGVADVLNEQFF. DNA of the CDR3: TGTGCCAGCAGTTTACAATCCCAGGGGGTAGCAGACGTCCTCAATGAGCAGTTCTTC.

J is TRBJ2-7 and V is TRBV12-3 or TRBV12-4; possibly TRBD1 for D (5 bases). CDR3 length equals 14 residues. The V end was cut by 1 base, the J end by 3 bases, with 10 bases between. The CDR3 sequence: CASSLVVRDYEQYF. The CDR3 nucleotides are TGTGCCAGCAGTTTAGTGGTCAGGGACTACGAGCAGTACTTC.

The sample holds many counts of this clonotype. The chain couples TRBV6-5 to TRBJ2-5; perhaps TRBD1 as D (6 bases). This CDR3 has 17 residues. Germline assignment: CDR1 MNHEY and CDR2 SVGAGI. Trimming left V 0 bases short and J 4 bases short, with 18 bases between. The CDR3 DNA reads TGTGCCAGCAGTTACTCCTACAGGGTGGGTCTCGGAGAGACCCAGTACTTC. Residues: CASSYSYRVGLGETQYF.

This clonotype was detected only a few times. The chain links TRBV20-1 to TRBJ1-2, with D tentatively TRBD1 (5 bases). The length of the CDR3 is 13 residues. Germline CDR1 and CDR2: DFQATT and SNEGSKA (reference sequence). V was cut by 5 bases and J by 0 bases, with 10 bases left in between. The CDR3 coding sequence is TGCAGTGCTTCCCAGGGTACTAACTATGGCTACACCTTC. Translated, it gives CSASQGTNYGYTF.

This clonotype was counted only a few times. The chain recombines TRBV29-1 with TRBJ1-2; D is perhaps TRBD1 (6 bases). The length of the CDR3 is 12 residues. CDR1 SQVTM and CDR2 ANQGSEA come from the germline V gene. V dropped 2 bases and J dropped 6 bases, with 10 bases sitting between them. CDR3 sequence (DNA): TGCAGCGTTGAAACAGGGCCCCATGGCTACACCTTC. As protein: CSVETGPHGYTF. The whole variable domain, filled in from reference TRBV29-1 and TRBJ1-2, reads SAVISQKPSRDICQRGTSLTIQCQVDSQVTMMFWYRQQPGQSLTLIATANQGSEATYESGFVIDKFPISRPNLTFSTLTVSNMSPEDSSIYLCSVETGPHGYTFGSGTRLTVV.

This chain connects TRBV20-1 to TRBJ1-4; D is ambiguous. From germline, CDR1 is DFQATT and CDR2 SNEGSKA (reference sequence). The CDR3 is 15 amino acids. V was pared by 0 bases and J by 4 bases, with 12 bases between. For the CDR3, the DNA is TGCAGTGCTAGAGATCAGGACGGAAGTAATGAAAAACTGTTTTTT. It encodes CSARDQDGSNEKLFF.

This clonotype was observed many times. The chain recombines TRBV27 with TRBJ1-1, with 10 bases matching TRBD1. The germline V gene has CDR1 MNHEY and CDR2 SMNVEV (reference sequence). The CDR3 runs 15 residues. J lost 8 bases, V lost 5 bases, and 11 bases had no gene match. CDR3 bases: TGTGCCAGCAGTCCACGGACAGGGGGTAGAACGGAAGCTTTCTTT. Its translation is CASSPRTGGRTEAFF.

The table lists this clonotype with a few counts. The gene calls are TRBV5-1 and TRBJ1-1, with D possibly being TRBD1 (6 bases). This CDR3 comprises 15 residues. V was pared by 0 bases and J by 5 bases, with 14 bases between. Germline V gene sequence: CDR1 SGHRS, CDR2 YFSETQ. Here the CDR3 reads CASSLAGGSGTEAFF. The CDR3 nucleotides are TGCGCCAGCAGCTTGGCCGGGGGCTCGGGTACTGAAGCTTTCTTT.

This clonotype has a count of ten or more. The chain has TRBV5-1 and TRBJ2-5, with 7 bases matching TRBD1. Germline CDR1 is SGHRS and CDR2 is YFSETQ. The CDR3 is 14 residues long. Trimming at V came to 0 bases and at J to 4 bases, leaving 3 bases not matched to a gene. In DNA, the CDR3 is TGCGCCAGCAGCTTGGGCCGACAGGGAGAGACCCAGTACTTC. Translating gives CASSLGRQGETQYF.

This clonotype has a handful of counts. V gene TRBV7-2 combines with J gene TRBJ2-1; D uncertain. Trimming took 1 base from V and 6 from J, leaving 7 bases between them. Germline lookup yields CDR1 SGHTA and CDR2 FQGNSA. The CDR3 has 13 amino acids. The CDR3 spells CASSLVIGNEQFF. The CDR3 DNA reads as TGTGCCAGCAGCTTAGTAATCGGCAATGAGCAGTTCTTC.

This clonotype was seen a few times. The chain couples TRBV7-3 to TRBJ1-3; a weak D match, TRBD1 (5 bases). Germline V gives CDR1 SGHTA, CDR2 FQGTGA. Trimming shortened V by 2 bases and J by 8 bases, and 13 bases separated the two germline ends. The CDR3 is made up of 14 amino acids. The CDR3 spells CASSLVGTEDTIYF. The CDR3 coding sequence is TGTGCCAGCAGCTTAGTGGGGACCGAAGACACCATATATTTT.